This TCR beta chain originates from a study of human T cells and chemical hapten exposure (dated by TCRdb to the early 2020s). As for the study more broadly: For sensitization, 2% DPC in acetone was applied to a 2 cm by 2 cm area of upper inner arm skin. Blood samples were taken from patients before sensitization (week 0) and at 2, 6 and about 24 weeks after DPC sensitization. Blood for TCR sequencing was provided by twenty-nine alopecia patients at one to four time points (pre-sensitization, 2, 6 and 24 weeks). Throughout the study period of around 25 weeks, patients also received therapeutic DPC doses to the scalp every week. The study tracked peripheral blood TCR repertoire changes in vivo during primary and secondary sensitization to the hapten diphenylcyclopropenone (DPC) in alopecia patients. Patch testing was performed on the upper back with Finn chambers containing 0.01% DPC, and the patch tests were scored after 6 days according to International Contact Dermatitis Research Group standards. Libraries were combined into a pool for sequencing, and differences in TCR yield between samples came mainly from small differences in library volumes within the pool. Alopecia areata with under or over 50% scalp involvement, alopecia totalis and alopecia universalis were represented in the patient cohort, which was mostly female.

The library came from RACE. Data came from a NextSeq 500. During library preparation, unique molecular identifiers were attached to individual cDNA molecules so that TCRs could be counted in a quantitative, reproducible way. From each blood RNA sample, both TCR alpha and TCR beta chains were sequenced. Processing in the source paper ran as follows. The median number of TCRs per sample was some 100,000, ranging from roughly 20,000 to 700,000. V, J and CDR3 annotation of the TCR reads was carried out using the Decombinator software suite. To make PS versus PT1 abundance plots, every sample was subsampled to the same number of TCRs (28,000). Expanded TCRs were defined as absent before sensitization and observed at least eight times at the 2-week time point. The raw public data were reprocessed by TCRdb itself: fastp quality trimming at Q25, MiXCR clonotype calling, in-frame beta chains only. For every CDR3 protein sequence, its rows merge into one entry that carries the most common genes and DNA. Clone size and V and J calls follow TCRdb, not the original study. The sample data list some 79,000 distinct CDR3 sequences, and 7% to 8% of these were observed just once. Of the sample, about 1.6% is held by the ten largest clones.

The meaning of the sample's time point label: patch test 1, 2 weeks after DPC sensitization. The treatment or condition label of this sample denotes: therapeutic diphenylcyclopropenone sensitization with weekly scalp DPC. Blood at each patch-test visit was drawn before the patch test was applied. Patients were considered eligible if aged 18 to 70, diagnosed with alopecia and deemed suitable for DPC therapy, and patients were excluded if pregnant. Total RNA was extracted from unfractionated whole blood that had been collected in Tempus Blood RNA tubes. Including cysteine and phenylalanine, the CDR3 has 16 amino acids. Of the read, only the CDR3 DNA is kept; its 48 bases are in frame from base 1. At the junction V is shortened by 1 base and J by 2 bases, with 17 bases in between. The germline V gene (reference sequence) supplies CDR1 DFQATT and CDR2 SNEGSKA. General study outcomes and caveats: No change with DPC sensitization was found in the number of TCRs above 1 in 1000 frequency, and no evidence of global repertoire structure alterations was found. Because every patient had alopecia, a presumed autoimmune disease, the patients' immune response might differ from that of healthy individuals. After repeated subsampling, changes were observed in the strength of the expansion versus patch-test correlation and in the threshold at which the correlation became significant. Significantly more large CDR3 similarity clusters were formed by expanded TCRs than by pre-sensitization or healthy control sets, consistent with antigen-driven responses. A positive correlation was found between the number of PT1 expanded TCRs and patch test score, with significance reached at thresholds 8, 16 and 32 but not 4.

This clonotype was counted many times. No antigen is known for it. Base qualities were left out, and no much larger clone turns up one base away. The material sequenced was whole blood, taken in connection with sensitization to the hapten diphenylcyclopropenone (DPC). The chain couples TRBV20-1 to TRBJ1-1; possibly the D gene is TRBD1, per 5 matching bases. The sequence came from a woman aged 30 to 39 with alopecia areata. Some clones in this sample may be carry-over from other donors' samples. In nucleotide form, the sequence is TGCAGTGCTAGAGTAGGGGCAGGGAGGTTAAACACTGAAGCTTTCTTT. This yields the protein CSARVGAGRLNTEAFF.